Listed here are 17 T cell receptor beta chains from one sample, sequenced in a study of CDR3 diversity in severe acne. TCRdb independently ran MiXCR on the PCR reads; one entry per CDR3 protein. The sample lists approximately 80,000 distinct CDR3 sequences, about 54% seen once, with 14% in the top ten. The specimen was blood. These receptor sequences come from a male donor in good health, without acne.

This clonotype was seen a handful of times. The V and J genes are TRBV20-1 and TRBJ1-3, with TRBD1 identical over 7 bases. CDR3 length: 15 amino acids. Trimming at V came to 6 bases and at J to 4 bases, leaving 12 bases not matched to a gene. Germline V gene lookup returns CDR1 DFQATT and CDR2 SNEGSKA (reference sequence). This chain's CDR3 is CSARTGTAAGNTIYF. CDR3 nucleotides: TGCAGTGCGCGAACCGGGACAGCAGCAGGAAACACCATATATTTT.

The rearrangement joins TRBV25-1 to TRBJ1-2; D uncertain. Trimming removed 5 bases from V and 7 bases from J, with 17 bases in between. Germline CDR1 is MGHDK and CDR2 is SYGVNS. The CDR3 length is 14 residues. The CDR3 loop reads CASSLRFRETGYTF. In DNA, the CDR3 is TGTGCCAGCAGTTTACGGTTCCGGGAAACTGGCTACACCTTC.

J is TRBJ2-7 and V is TRBV7-6; 12 nucleotides line up with TRBD2. Per the germline V gene, CDR1 is SGHVS and CDR2 is FNYEAQ. V lost 5 bases, J lost 6 bases, and 8 bases stayed unmatched. The CDR3 is 15 residues long. CDR3 loop: CASSTSGLAGFEQYF. The CDR3 DNA follows: TGTGCCAGCAGCACTAGCGGACTAGCGGGGTTCGAGCAGTACTTC. The full variable domain, with the rest looked up from reference TRBV7-6 and TRBJ2-7, is GAGVSQSPRYKVTKRGQDVALRCDPISGHVSLYWYRQALGQGPEFLTYFNYEAQQDKSGLPNDRFSAERPEGSISTLTIQRTEQRDSAMYRCASSTSGLAGFEQYFGPGTRLTVT.

The rearrangement joins TRBV13 to TRBJ2-7; 11 bases are a match to TRBD2. Germline V gene sequence: CDR1 PRHDT, CDR2 FYEKMQ (reference sequence). There are 18 residues in the CDR3. The ends lost 5 bases at V and 4 bases at J; junction bases unmatched: 16. The CDR3 DNA sequence: TGTGCCAGCAGCAACCGCAATCCAACTAGCGGGAGTGCTTACGAGCAGTACTTC. Its protein is CASSNRNPTSGSAYEQYF.

This chain connects TRBV29-1 to TRBJ2-2; 13 nucleotides align to TRBD2. Germline values: CDR1 SQVTM, CDR2 ANQGSEA. With V trimmed by 1 base and J by 7 bases, 6 bases remained unmatched. The CDR3 spans 16 residues. CDR3 nucleotide sequence: TGCAGCGTTGAAGGGACTAGCGGGAGTGTCGTCGGGGAGCTGTTTTTT. Its translation: CSVEGTSGSVVGELFF.

The chain recombines TRBV20-1 with TRBJ2-7; TRBD1 matches 9 bases. This CDR3 contains 15 residues. CDR1 is DFQATT, CDR2 SNEGSKA, per germline (reference sequence). V lost 1 base to trimming and J lost 3 bases; unmatched junction nucleotides: 7. The CDR3 is CSARAGGTGNYEQYF. DNA for the CDR3: TGCAGTGCTAGAGCTGGCGGGACAGGGAACTACGAGCAGTACTTC.

The chain carries TRBV7-8 and TRBJ2-5; a possible D gene is TRBD2 (6 bases). There are 12 residues in the CDR3. Trimming shortened V by 6 bases and J by 9 bases, and 14 bases separated the two germline ends. The germline V gene has CDR1 SGHVS and CDR2 FQNEAQ. The CDR3 bases are TGTGCCAGCAGTGAAAGCGGGCGGGCCCAGTACTTC. Protein: CASSESGRAQYF. The full variable domain, its missing parts supplied by reference TRBV7-8 and TRBJ2-5, is GAGVSQSPRYKVAKRGQDVALRCDPISGHVSLFWYQQALGQGPEFLTYFQNEAQLDKSGLPSDRFFAERPEGSVSTLKIQRTQQEDSAVYLCASSESGRAQYFGPGTRLLVL.

The chain employs TRBV29-1 and TRBJ1-2; D is uncertain. Trimming left V 6 bases short and J 7 bases short, with 18 bases between. The CDR3 consists of 13 residues. Germline V lookup: CDR1 SQVTM, CDR2 ANQGSEA. The CDR3 loop is CSVPDLGRAGYTF. The CDR3 bases are TGCAGCGTCCCGGACTTGGGGAGGGCTGGCTACACCTTC.

On this clonotype: In this CDR3 the conserved last residue, phenylalanine or tryptophan, is missing, so a read error is likely. J is TRBJ1-2 and V is TRBV3-1; D gene unclear. Germline lookup yields CDR1 LGHDT and CDR2 YNNKEL (reference sequence). CDR3 length: 15 amino acids. The V gene lost 6 bases and the J gene lost 8 bases, with 22 bases spanning the gap. CDR3 residues: CASSLDTTRAGGYTL. Here the CDR3 DNA reads TGTGCCAGCAGTCTCGACACCACCCGGGCTGGGGGCTACACCCTC.

Worth noting for this clonotype: Lacking the conserved final phenylalanine or tryptophan, this CDR3 likely reflects a read error. The chain joins TRBV2 to TRBJ2-5; D might be TRBD1 (7 bases). Trimming left V 7 bases short and J 1 base short, with 13 bases between. Germline V gene sequence: CDR1 SNHLY, CDR2 FYNNEI. The CDR3 totals 14 residues. CDR3 sequence reads: CASTRQGGQETQYL. Written as DNA, the CDR3 is TGTGCCAGCACCAGGCAGGGGGGCCAAGAGACCCAGTACCTC.

On this clonotype: The DNA is omitted, as the CDR3 cannot be located on it reliably, and the CDR3 follows TCRdb's listing. The V gene is TRBV24-1, the J gene TRBJ2-3; no check of the table's D call, TRBD1, against the DNA was made. Germline V lookup: CDR1 KGHDR, CDR2 SFDVKD. The CDR3 extends over 22 residues, inclusive of both ends. The CDR3 loop reads CATSDLNRAEAFFGQGTDTQYF.

The genes are TRBV6-5 and TRBJ2-7, with 7 positions matching TRBD2. The CDR3 contains 14 residues. J was trimmed by 0 bases and V by 10 bases; bases with no gene match: 9. The germline V gene has CDR1 MNHEY and CDR2 SVGAGI. The chain's CDR3 is CATRGGHHSYEQYF. The CDR3 bases are TGTGCCACCCGGGGAGGGCATCACTCCTACGAGCAGTACTTC.

The chain is built from TRBV10-3 and TRBJ2-3, with 7 bases lining up with TRBD1. Germline-derived CDR1 and CDR2 are ENHRY and SYGVKD. There are 15 residues in the CDR3. V dropped 3 bases and J dropped 5; count of bases not matched to a gene: 8. The CDR3 loop is CAISESGGYGDTQYF. The CDR3 nucleotides are TGTGCCATCAGTGAATCAGGGGGTTATGGAGATACGCAGTATTTT.

This clonotype has only a few counts. This chain links TRBV14 with TRBJ1-1; the D gene is possibly TRBD1 (5 bases). V was pared by 4 bases and J by 5 bases, with 14 bases between. The CDR3 covers 14 residues. From germline, CDR1 is SGHDN and CDR2 FVKESK. As DNA, the CDR3 is TGTGCCAGCAGCCTCCGCAGGGTCGGGACTGAAGCTTTCTTT. Translating it yields CASSLRRVGTEAFF.

This clonotype was detected only a few times. J is TRBJ1-2 and V is TRBV19; D unclear. CDR3 length: 13 amino acids. The V gene's germline CDR1 is LNHDA and CDR2 SQIVND (reference sequence). The V and J ends lost 6 bases and 8 bases respectively, with 16 bases between them. The chain's CDR3 is CASSSGVGRGYTF. CDR3 nucleotide sequence: TGTGCCAGTAGCAGTGGCGTGGGGAGAGGCTACACCTTC. Filled out from reference TRBV19 and TRBJ1-2, the complete variable domain reads DGGITQSPKYLFRKEGQNVTLSCEQNLNHDAMYWYRQDPGQGLRLIYYSQIVNDFQKGDIAEGYSVSREKKESFPLTVTSAQKNPTAFYLCASSSGVGRGYTFGSGTRLTVV.

This rearrangement joins TRBV6-5 to TRBJ2-1, with 14 bases identical to TRBD2. Germline CDR1 and CDR2: MNHEY and SVGAGI. With V trimmed by 6 bases and J by 6 bases, 4 bases remained unmatched. The CDR3 consists of 15 residues. CDR3 protein: CASSPGLAGGNEQFF. The CDR3 DNA sequence: TGTGCCAGCAGCCCTGGACTAGCGGGGGGCAATGAGCAGTTCTTC.

As DNA, the CDR3 is TGTGCCAGCAGCCCGGGATGTCGGACAGCGGGGGAGACCCAGTACTTC. Translation: CASSPGCRTAGETQYF. The V gene is TRBV5-5, the J gene TRBJ2-5; D is perhaps TRBD2 (7 bases). This CDR3 spans 16 amino acids. V was cut by 4 bases and J by 5 bases, with 21 bases left in between. Germline CDR1 is SGHKS and CDR2 is YYEKEE (reference sequence).